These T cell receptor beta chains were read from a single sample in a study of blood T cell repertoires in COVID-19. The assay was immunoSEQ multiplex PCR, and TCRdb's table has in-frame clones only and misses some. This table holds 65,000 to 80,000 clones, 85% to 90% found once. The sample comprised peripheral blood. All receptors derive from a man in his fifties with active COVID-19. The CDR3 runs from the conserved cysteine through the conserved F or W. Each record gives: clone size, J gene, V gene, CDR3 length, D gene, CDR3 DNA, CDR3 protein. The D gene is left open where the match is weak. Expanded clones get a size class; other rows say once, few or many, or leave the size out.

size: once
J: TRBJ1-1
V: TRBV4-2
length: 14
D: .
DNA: TGTGCCAGCAGCCATGATACAGGGTTCACTGAAGCTTTCTTT
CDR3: CASSHDTGFTEAFF

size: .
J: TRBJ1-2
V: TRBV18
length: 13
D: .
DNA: TGTGCCAGCTCACCACTCCGAGAATCTGGCTACACCTTC
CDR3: CASSPLRESGYTF

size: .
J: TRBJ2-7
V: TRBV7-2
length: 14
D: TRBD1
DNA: TGTGCCAGCAGCTACAGGGGTCTTCAGTACGAGCAGTACTTC
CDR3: CASSYRGLQYEQYF

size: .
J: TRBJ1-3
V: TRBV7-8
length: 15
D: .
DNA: TGTGCCAGCAGCTTACAGGGCCACTCTGGAAACACCATATATTTT
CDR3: CASSLQGHSGNTIYF

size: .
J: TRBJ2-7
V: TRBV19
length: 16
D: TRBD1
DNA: TGTGCCAGTAGTAGGAAGACAGGGGCTGGCTCCTACGAGCAGTACTTC
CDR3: CASSRKTGAGSYEQYF

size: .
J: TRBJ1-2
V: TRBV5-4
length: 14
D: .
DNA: TGTGCCAGCAGCTTCGGGTCCGCTAACTATGGCTACACCTTC
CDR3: CASSFGSANYGYTF

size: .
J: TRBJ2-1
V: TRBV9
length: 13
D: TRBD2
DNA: TGTGCCAGCAGCCCAGGACTAGGCTATGAGCAGTTCTTC
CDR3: CASSPGLGYEQFF

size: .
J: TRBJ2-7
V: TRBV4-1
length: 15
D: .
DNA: TGCGCCAGCAGCCGATTGGCGGGATCTTCCTACGAGCAGTACTTC
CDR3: CASSRLAGSSYEQYF

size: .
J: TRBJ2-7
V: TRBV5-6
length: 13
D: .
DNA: TGTGCCAGCGCCCTGGGGCTGAGCTACGAGCAGTACTTC
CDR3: CASALGLSYEQYF

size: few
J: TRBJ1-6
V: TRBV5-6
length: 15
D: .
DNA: TGTGCCAGCCAGCCGGGCCGGGGGGAGAGTTCACCCCTCCACTTT
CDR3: CASQPGRGESSPLHF

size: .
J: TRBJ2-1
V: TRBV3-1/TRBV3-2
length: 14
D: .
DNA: TGTGCCAGCAGCCACGCTTCGGGACTTCTTGAGCAGTTCTTC
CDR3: CASSHASGLLEQFF

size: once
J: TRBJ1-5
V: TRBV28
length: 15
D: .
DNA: TGTGCCAGCAACCCCCGAGGGGGAAGCAATCAGCCCCAGCATTTT
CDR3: CASNPRGGSNQPQHF

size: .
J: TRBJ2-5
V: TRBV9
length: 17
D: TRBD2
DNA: TGTGCCAGCAGCGTAGGGTTTAGCGGGGGGAACCAAGAGACCCAGTACTTC
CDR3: CASSVGFSGGNQETQYF

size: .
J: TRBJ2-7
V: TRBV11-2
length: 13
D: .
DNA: TGTGCCAGCAGCCCGTGGACAGACTCGGAGCAGTACTTC
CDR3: CASSPWTDSEQYF

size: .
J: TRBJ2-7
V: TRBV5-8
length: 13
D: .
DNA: TGTGCCAGCAGCCCTCTGCGGGTTTACGAGCAGTACTTC
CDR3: CASSPLRVYEQYF

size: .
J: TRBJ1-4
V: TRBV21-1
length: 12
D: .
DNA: TGTGCCAGGACGGTACAGGCTGAAAAACTGTTTTTT
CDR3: CARTVQAEKLFF

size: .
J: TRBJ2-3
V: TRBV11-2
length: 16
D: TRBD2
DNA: TGTGCCAGCAGCTTAGTTCTAGCGGGGGCGGAGGATACGCAGTATTTT
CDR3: CASSLVLAGAEDTQYF

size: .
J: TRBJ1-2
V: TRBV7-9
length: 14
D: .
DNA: TGTGCCAGCAGCTTAGTGGGGGCGGCTCGGGGCTACACCTTC
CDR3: CASSLVGAARGYTF

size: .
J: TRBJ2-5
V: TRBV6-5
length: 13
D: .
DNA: TGTGCCAGCCGAATAAAAGGCGGAGGGACCCAGTACTTC
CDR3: CASRIKGGGTQYF

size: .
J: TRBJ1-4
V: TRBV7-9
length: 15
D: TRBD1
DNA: TGTGCCAGCAGCCGGACAGGGCGGCCTAATGAAAAACTGTTTTTT
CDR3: CASSRTGRPNEKLFF

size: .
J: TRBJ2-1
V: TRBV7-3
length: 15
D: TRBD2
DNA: TGTGCCAGCAGCCTGGGGGAGGGCCTAGGTAATGAGCAGTTCTTC
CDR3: CASSLGEGLGNEQFF

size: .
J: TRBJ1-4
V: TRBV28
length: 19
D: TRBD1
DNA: TGTGCCAGCAGTCTCCGGGACAGGGAAGGTAGGACCCTTAATGAAAAACTGTTTTTT
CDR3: CASSLRDREGRTLNEKLFF

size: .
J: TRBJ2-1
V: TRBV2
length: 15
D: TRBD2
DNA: TGTGCCAGCAGTGAAAAGCGGGGTTCCTACAATGAGCAGTTCTTC
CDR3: CASSEKRGSYNEQFF

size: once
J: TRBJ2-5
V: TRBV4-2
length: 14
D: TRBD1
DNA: TGTGCCACACCTTCCCTACAGGGGTCTGAGACCCAGTACTTC
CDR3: CATPSLQGSETQYF

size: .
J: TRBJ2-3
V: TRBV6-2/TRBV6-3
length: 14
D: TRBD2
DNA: TGTGCCAGCAGTTTTAGCGGGATCCGTGATACGCAGTATTTT
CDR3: CASSFSGIRDTQYF

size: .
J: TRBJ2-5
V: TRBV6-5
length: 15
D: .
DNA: TGTGCCAGCAGTCCCGCGGGACCCGTGGCAGAGACCCAGTACTTC
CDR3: CASSPAGPVAETQYF

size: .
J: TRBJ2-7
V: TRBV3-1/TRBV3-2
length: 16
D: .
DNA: TGTGCCAGCAGCCAAGATCGTGGCCAGTACTCCTACGAGCAGTACTTC
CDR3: CASSQDRGQYSYEQYF

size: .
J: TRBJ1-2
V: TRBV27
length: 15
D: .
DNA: TGTGCCAGCAGTTCCCGCCCAACGGGTGACTATGGCTACACCTTC
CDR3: CASSSRPTGDYGYTF

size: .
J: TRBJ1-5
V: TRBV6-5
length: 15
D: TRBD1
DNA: TGTGCCAGCAGACTACAGGGGAATAGCAATCAGCCCCAGCATTTT
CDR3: CASRLQGNSNQPQHF

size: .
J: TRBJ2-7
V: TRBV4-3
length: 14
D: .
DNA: TGCGCCAGCAGCCAAGATTCCACCAGCTACGAGCAGTACTTC
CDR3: CASSQDSTSYEQYF

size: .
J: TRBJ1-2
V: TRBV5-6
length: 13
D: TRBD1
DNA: TGTGCCAGCAGCCAGGACAGGGGCGATGGCTACACCTTC
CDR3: CASSQDRGDGYTF

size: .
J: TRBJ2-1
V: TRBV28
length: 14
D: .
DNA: TGTGCCAGCAGTTCAGGTGGGGGGTTCAATGAGCAGTTCTTC
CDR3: CASSSGGGFNEQFF

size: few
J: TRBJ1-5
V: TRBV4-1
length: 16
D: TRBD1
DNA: TGCGCCAGCAGCCTTGGACAGGGAGAGGGATATCAGCCCCAGCATTTT
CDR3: CASSLGQGEGYQPQHF